A selection of T cell receptor beta chains follows, all from one sample in a study of shared clonotypes between healthy human individuals. Produced via immunoSEQ multiplex PCR; TCRdb's table is partial and in-frame only. The table includes 1,400,000 or so clones, approximately 98.5% detected once. Sequenced: naive CD4+ T cells sorted from blood. These receptors were taken from a man aged 30 to 45 in good health. CDR3s include the opening cysteine and the closing phenylalanine or tryptophan. D genes are given only for firm matches.

j_gene,v_gene,d_gene,CDR3aa,CDR3nt
TRBJ2-3,TRBV18,TRBD2,CASSPRLAGAVGTDTQYF,TGTGCCAGCTCACCGAGACTAGCGGGAGCAGTTGGGACAGATACGCAGTATTTT
TRBJ1-5,TRBV28,NA,CASSPGGINQPQHF,TGTGCCAGCAGTCCCGGAGGGATCAATCAGCCCCAGCATTTT
TRBJ2-1,TRBV4-3,TRBD2,CASSQGRTSVDEQFF,TGCGCCAGCAGCCAAGGCCGGACTAGTGTCGATGAGCAGTTCTTC
TRBJ2-2,TRBV7-9,NA,CASSLRWEPGELFF,TGTGCCAGCAGCTTAAGGTGGGAACCCGGGGAGCTGTTTTTT
TRBJ2-3,TRBV19,TRBD1,CASSSYRGTQYF,TGTGCCAGTAGTAGCTACAGGGGGACGCAGTATTTT
TRBJ1-5,TRBV28,TRBD1,CASRTPDRGGNQPQHF,TGTGCCAGCCGTACACCCGACAGGGGTGGCAATCAGCCCCAGCATTTT
TRBJ2-3,TRBV5-4,NA,CASSQGVDTQYF,TGTGCCAGCAGCCAAGGGGTAGATACGCAGTATTTT
TRBJ2-1,TRBV5-5,NA,CASSLLESPYNEQFF,TGTGCCAGCAGCTTATTAGAAAGCCCCTACAATGAGCAGTTCTTC
TRBJ2-1,TRBV4-1,TRBD2,CASSQDRRTSGFDEQFF,TGCGCCAGCAGCCAAGATCGGAGGACTAGCGGGTTTGATGAGCAGTTCTTC
TRBJ2-1,TRBV28,NA,CASSFAGLNEQFF,TGTGCCAGCAGTTTCGCGGGACTTAATGAGCAGTTCTTC
TRBJ2-7,TRBV10-3,NA,CAIRTESSYEQYF,TGTGCCATCAGGACAGAGAGCTCCTACGAGCAGTACTTC
TRBJ2-1,TRBV13,TRBD2,CASSFAGGSSYNEQFF,TGTGCCAGCAGCTTCGCGGGAGGGAGCTCCTACAATGAGCAGTTCTTC
TRBJ2-1,TRBV28,NA,CASSSGPDYNEQFF,TGTGCCAGCAGTTCAGGGCCCGACTACAATGAGCAGTTCTTC
TRBJ2-7,TRBV18,TRBD2,CASSPAGGLHSSYEQYF,TGTGCCAGCTCACCAGCGGGAGGGCTGCACTCCTCCTACGAGCAGTACTTC
TRBJ2-1,TRBV9,NA,CASSVDTYNEQFF,TGTGCCAGCAGCGTAGATACCTACAATGAGCAGTTCTTC
TRBJ2-3,TRBV7-7,TRBD2,CASSFGLADGLNTQYF,TGTGCCAGCAGTTTCGGACTAGCGGATGGCCTCAATACGCAGTATTTT
TRBJ2-7,TRBV11-3,TRBD2,CASSFLQTSGKAYEQYF,TGTGCCAGCAGCTTCCTCCAAACTAGCGGAAAGGCCTACGAGCAGTACTTC
TRBJ2-1,TRBV28,NA,CASSLGYGEQFF,TGTGCCAGCAGTTTGGGGTATGGCGAGCAGTTCTTC
TRBJ2-1,TRBV4-3,NA,CASSQDGRGHNEQFF,TGCGCCAGCAGCCAAGACGGGCGGGGCCACAATGAGCAGTTCTTC
TRBJ2-6,TRBV5-4,NA,CASSLDGANVLTF,TGTGCCAGCAGCTTGGACGGGGCCAACGTCCTGACTTTC
TRBJ2-6,TRBV5-5,NA,CASSLAASNSGANVLTF,TGTGCCAGCAGCTTGGCCGCTTCTAATTCTGGGGCCAACGTCCTGACTTTC
TRBJ2-1,TRBV2,NA,CASSPSLAPGDEQFF,TGTGCCAGCAGCCCCTCCTTGGCGCCCGGAGATGAGCAGTTCTTC
TRBJ1-1,TRBV5-1,NA,CASSPSSPVNTEAFF,TGCGCCAGCAGCCCGAGTAGTCCAGTGAACACTGAAGCTTTCTTT
TRBJ1-1,TRBV20-1,NA,CSVETPQEAFF,TGCAGTGTTGAGACCCCTCAAGAAGCTTTCTTT
TRBJ1-1,TRBV28,NA,CASSLETLNTEAFF,TGTGCCAGCAGTTTGGAGACACTTAACACTGAAGCTTTCTTT
TRBJ2-7,TRBV15,TRBD2,CATSRVGGLAETYEQYF,TGTGCCACCAGCAGAGTAGGAGGACTAGCGGAGACCTACGAGCAGTACTTC
TRBJ2-7,TRBV10-3,NA,CAISQAADRDYEQYF,TGTGCCATCAGTCAGGCGGCAGATCGGGACTACGAGCAGTACTTC